One TCR beta chain is described in this entry. No antigen is known for it. The protocol was immunoSEQ multiplex PCR, while the TCRdb copy is restricted to in-frame clones and leaves out a portion. This table holds 55,000 to 75,000 clones, 85% to 95% found once. The sample belongs to a study of cytomegalovirus exposure and HLA in healthy donors. Overall study findings and caveats: In vitro experiments confirmed that a few CMV-associated chains were specific for CMV antigens.

This clonotype was sampled from a man aged 18-30 years in good health and CMV-seropositive. The sequencing input was PBMCs.

Here the CDR3 reads CASSSTGGSNQPQHF. In DNA, the CDR3 is TGTGCCAGTAGTAGTACAGGGGGCAGCAATCAGCCCCAGCATTTT. The J gene is TRBJ1-5, the V gene TRBV19; 9 bases align to TRBD1. V was clipped by 4 bases and J by 1 base; unmatched bases: 2. CDR3 length: 15 residues. Germline CDR1 and CDR2: LNHDA and SQIVND (reference sequence).